Below are 30 T cell receptor beta chains sequenced from a single sample in a study of technical replicates of blood from several donors. The data were produced by immunoSEQ multiplex PCR, yet TCRdb's version contains in-frame clones alone and is incomplete. The data contain over 30,000 clones, around nine tenths of them seen just once; the ten biggest clones take up roughly 4%. Specimen: PBMCs. The receptors originated from a human donor in good health. Some clones in this sample may be carry-over from other donors' samples.

This clone was seen only once. The rearrangement uses TRBV6-6 and TRBJ2-7; TRBD1 matches 10 bases. The germline V gene has CDR1 MNHNY and CDR2 SVGAGI (reference sequence). The V gene end was trimmed by 5 bases and the J gene end by 0 bases; junction bases not matched to a gene: 4. The CDR3 runs 15 residues. The CDR3 nucleotides are TGTGCCAGCAGTGACCGGGACAGGGGCTCCTACGAGCAGTACTTC. As protein: CASSDRDRGSYEQYF.

The genes are TRBV18 and TRBJ2-4; D uncertain. Germline V CDR1 and CDR2: KGHSH, LQKENI. There are 14 residues in the CDR3. With 1 base removed from V and 1 base from J, the gap between germline ends came to 5 bases. CDR3 coding DNA: TGTGCCAGCTCACCACTACAGGCCAAAAACATTCAGTACTTC. This translates into CASSPLQAKNIQYF.

The sample holds one count of this clone. The chain joins TRBV5-4 to TRBJ1-4; weak D call: TRBD1 (5 bases). V was shortened by 0 bases and J by 2 bases, with 11 bases between the two germline ends. From germline, CDR1 is SGHNT and CDR2 YYREEE (reference sequence). The CDR3 has 16 residues. The CDR3 DNA reads as TGTGCCAGCAGCTTGGCCCCCAGGGCCACTAATGAAAAACTGTTTTTT. Residues: CASSLAPRATNEKLFF.

This clone was counted only a few times. The rearrangement joins TRBV30 to TRBJ1-6, with D hard to call. This CDR3 spans 17 amino acids. Between the trimmed V and J ends, which lost 1 base and 7 bases, there was a span of 20 bases. The germline CDR1 and CDR2 sequences are GTSNPN and SVGIG (reference sequence). The CDR3 DNA reads as TGTGCCTGGAGTGCACACGGGGTGACGGAGCGGAATTCACCCCTCCACTTT. This encodes CAWSAHGVTERNSPLHF.

This chain's CDR3 is CSVEVQEGTEAFF. The CDR3 coding sequence is TGCAGCGTTGAAGTCCAAGAGGGCACTGAAGCTTTCTTT. The V call is TRBV29-1, the J call TRBJ1-1; D not resolved. Germline values: CDR1 SQVTM, CDR2 ANQGSEA. Trimming stripped 1 base from V and 4 bases from J, with 10 bases between. The CDR3 sequence is 13 residues long. The full variable domain, in which reference TRBV29-1 and TRBJ1-1 provide the parts outside the CDR3, is SAVISQKPSRDICQRGTSLTIQCQVDSQVTMMFWYRQQPGQSLTLIATANQGSEATYESGFVIDKFPISRPNLTFSTLTVSNMSPEDSSIYLCSVEVQEGTEAFFGQGTRLTVV.

This clone was seen a handful of times. The V call is TRBV7-3, the J call TRBJ1-1; the D gene is possibly TRBD1 (6 bases). This CDR3 comprises 16 residues. Looked up from germline, CDR1 is SGHTA and CDR2 is FQGTGA. Trimming pared 1 base from V and 5 bases from J, leaving 17 bases between. This CDR3 is CASSLNRAGAGTEAFF. As DNA, the CDR3 is TGTGCCAGCAGCTTAAATAGGGCAGGGGCCGGAACTGAAGCTTTCTTT.

V is TRBV11-3 and J is TRBJ2-2; tentative D call: TRBD2 (6 bases). In germline, CDR1 is SGHNT, CDR2 YENEEA. Trimming cost V 1 base and J 7 bases, with 16 bases left between them. The CDR3 covers 16 residues. CDR3 sequence reads: CASSLARGTGGGELFF. DNA for the CDR3: TGTGCCAGCAGCTTAGCGCGGGGTACGGGTGGCGGGGAGCTGTTTTTT.

V is TRBV4-2 and J is TRBJ2-7; 10 positions match TRBD2. From germline, CDR1 is LGHNA and CDR2 YNFKEQ. The CDR3 is 16 amino acids. V gave up 0 bases and J gave up 4 bases; unmatched junction bases: 6. The CDR3 DNA is TGTGCCAGCAGCCAAGATCCTAGCGGGAGCGGATACGAGCAGTACTTC. It is translated as CASSQDPSGSGYEQYF.

This clone was recorded a few times. The CDR3 region is CAITEQSNYGYTF. The CDR3, as DNA: TGTGCCATCACCGAACAGTCTAACTATGGCTACACCTTC. The V and J genes are TRBV10-3 and TRBJ1-2; no clear D gene. The CDR3 sequence is 13 residues long. Germline CDR1 ENHRY, CDR2 SYGVKD. The germline V and J ends were trimmed by 7 bases and 0 bases, with 9 bases remaining between them.

This chain joins TRBV29-1 and TRBJ2-2; maybe TRBD1 (6 bases). Trimming stripped 6 bases from V and 7 bases from J, with 12 bases between. This CDR3 comprises 12 residues. Per the germline V gene, CDR1 is SQVTM and CDR2 is ANQGSEA. The CDR3 region is CSVVGAVGELFF. The CDR3 nucleotides read TGCAGCGTGGTGGGGGCAGTCGGGGAGCTGTTTTTT.

This clone was seen only once. The chain recombines TRBV30 with TRBJ2-5; 7 bases line up with TRBD2. The germline gives CDR1 GTSNPN, CDR2 SVGIG (reference sequence). V lost 8 bases and J lost 2; bases outside the gene matches: 11. The CDR3 runs to 14 residues. CDR3 DNA sequence: TGTGCCGGGCACAGCGGGGACGAACAAGAGACCCAGTACTTC. It is translated as CAGHSGDEQETQYF.

This chain links TRBV5-6 with TRBJ1-5; possibly TRBD1 for D (5 bases). This CDR3 has 15 residues. CDR1 and CDR2 (germline): SGHDT, YYEEEE. Trimming pared 2 bases from V and 0 bases from J, leaving 9 bases between. The CDR3 region has the DNA TGTGCCAGCAGCTTAAGGGGCACTAGCAATCAGCCCCAGCATTTT. This gives the protein CASSLRGTSNQPQHF.

The chain uses TRBV9 and TRBJ2-5; D might be TRBD2 (6 bases). The germline gives CDR1 SGDLS, CDR2 YYNGEE. The CDR3 runs to 15 residues. Deletions cut 6 bases from V and 4 bases from J, with 19 bases between. CDR3 DNA: TGTGCCAGCACCCCCGGCGGGGCGACCCGAGAGACCCAGTACTTC. Its translation is CASTPGGATRETQYF. Complete variable domain (other parts from reference TRBV9 and TRBJ2-5): DSGVTQTPKHLITATGQRVTLRCSPRSGDLSVYWYQQSLDQGLQFLIQYYNGEERAKGNILERFSAQQFPDLHSELNLSSLELGDSALYFCASTPGGATRETQYFGPGTRLLVL.

This rearrangement joins TRBV9 to TRBJ1-2; D not resolved. V was cut by 3 bases and J by 4 bases, with 16 bases left in between. Germline loops: CDR1 SGDLS, CDR2 YYNGEE. This CDR3 is 15 amino acids long. The CDR3 DNA sequence: TGTGCCAGCAGCGGTAAGGACGGAGGCGTCTATGGCTACACCTTC. This gives the protein CASSGKDGGVYGYTF.

J is TRBJ1-4 and V is TRBV7-8; the match to TRBD1 covers 11 bases. Germline CDR1 and CDR2: SGHVS and FQNEAQ. Trimming at V came to 5 bases and at J to 8 bases, leaving 7 bases not matched to a gene. The CDR3 consists of 15 residues. CDR3 amino acids: CASSIGQGAGEKLFF. CDR3 nucleotide sequence: TGTGCCAGCAGCATCGGACAGGGGGCGGGGGAAAAACTGTTTTTT.

This clone was seen once. V gene TRBV6-5 combines with J gene TRBJ1-5; D gene unclear. Germline assignment: CDR1 MNHEY and CDR2 SVGAGI. The CDR3 is 16 residues long. Trimming removed 4 bases at V and 2 bases at J, with 15 bases between. As DNA, the CDR3 is TGTGCCAGCAGTTTCGGGAGGAGTGGCCGCAATCAGCCCCAGCATTTT. Protein: CASSFGRSGRNQPQHF.

The chain joins TRBV11-2 to TRBJ2-5; tentative D call: TRBD2 (6 bases). CDR3 length equals 16 residues. The ends were cut back, 5 bases at V and 1 base at J, with 17 bases in the middle. CDR1 is SGHAT, CDR2 FQNNGV, per germline. In DNA form, the CDR3 reads TGTGCCAGCAGCGCACCGGGCCGCGGGGCCCAAGAGACCCAGTACTTC. Translation gives CASSAPGRGAQETQYF.

The genes are TRBV7-9 and TRBJ1-2; D might be TRBD1 (5 bases). This CDR3 has 15 residues. V was shortened by 4 bases and J by 2 bases, with 14 bases between the two germline ends. Germline CDR1 and CDR2: SEHNR and FQNEAQ (reference sequence). DNA for the CDR3: TGTGCCAGCAGCTCCATGGGAGGGGAGAACTATGGCTACACCTTC. Residues: CASSSMGGENYGYTF.

This chain connects TRBV2 to TRBJ2-3, with D possibly being TRBD2 (5 bases). The CDR3 is made up of 15 amino acids. V was cut by 5 bases and J by 6 bases, with 18 bases left in between. Germline lookup yields CDR1 SNHLY and CDR2 FYNNEI. The CDR3 loop is CASSTFSGSVDTQYF. The CDR3, as DNA: TGTGCCAGCAGTACCTTTAGTGGGAGTGTTGATACGCAGTATTTT.

This clone occurred once. This chain connects TRBV7-2 to TRBJ1-1; D gene ambiguous. The germline CDR1 and CDR2 sequences are SGHTA and FQGNSA. This CDR3 is built from 11 residues. Trimming removed 1 base from V and 6 bases from J, with 3 bases in between. Here the CDR3 reads CASSLVSEAFF. CDR3 bases: TGTGCCAGCAGCTTAGTATCTGAAGCTTTCTTT.

The chain uses TRBV4-3 and TRBJ2-3, with 8 bases that match TRBD2. Germline values: CDR1 LGHNA, CDR2 YSLEER. With V trimmed by 6 bases and J by 4 bases, 9 bases remained unmatched. The CDR3 is 15 residues long. Written as DNA, the CDR3 is TGCGCCAGCAGAATCCAAGCGGGAGAGGCAGATACGCAGTATTTT. Amino acid sequence: CASRIQAGEADTQYF.

The rearrangement uses TRBV11-3 and TRBJ2-2; 8 bases agree with TRBD1. Germline V CDR1 and CDR2: SGHNT, YENEEA. Germline trimming cut 5 bases from V and 1 base from J; bases unmatched to any gene: 6. CDR3 length equals 16 residues. Here the CDR3 reads CASSPRQGRNTGELFF. CDR3 nucleotides: TGTGCCAGCAGCCCCAGACAGGGGCGGAACACCGGGGAGCTGTTTTTT.

This clone was detected once. The chain recombines TRBV27 with TRBJ1-1, with TRBD1 matching over 9 bases. Germline CDR1 and CDR2: MNHEY and SMNVEV (reference sequence). With 5 bases clipped from V and 4 bases from J, the junction kept 14 bases outside the gene matches. CDR3 length equals 17 residues. The chain's CDR3 is CASSKSRTGARSTEAFF. In DNA, the CDR3 is TGTGCCAGCAGTAAAAGCCGGACAGGGGCTAGGAGCACTGAAGCTTTCTTT.

The chain recombines TRBV9 with TRBJ2-5, with TRBD1 matching over 7 bases. This CDR3 has 13 amino acids. V was pared by 3 bases and J by 5 bases, with 4 bases of the junction left unmatched. Germline-derived CDR1 and CDR2 are SGDLS and YYNGEE. The CDR3 sequence is CASSAGTVETQYF. For the CDR3, the DNA is TGTGCCAGCAGCGCCGGGACAGTTGAGACCCAGTACTTC.

In this sample, this clone turned up once. CDR3 amino acids: CAISEYQDTQYF. CDR3 bases: TGTGCCATCAGTGAGTATCAAGATACGCAGTATTTT. The chain has TRBV10-3 and TRBJ2-3, with D unresolved. V was pared by 1 base and J by 5 bases, with 4 bases between. Germline V gives CDR1 ENHRY, CDR2 SYGVKD. CDR3 size: 12 residues.

The gene calls are TRBV6-5 and TRBJ2-7; 7 bases are shared with TRBD2. Germline CDR1 and CDR2: MNHEY and SVGAGI. The CDR3 sequence is 16 residues long. V shed 2 bases and J 6 bases; nucleotides not matched to a gene: 13. The CDR3 nucleotides read TGTGCCAGCAGTTACCGTGGCGGGTCTTGGGGGGGCGAGCAGTACTTC. Residues: CASSYRGGSWGGEQYF.

The chain recombines TRBV7-9 with TRBJ2-5; the D gene is possibly TRBD1 (6 bases). V was shortened by 2 bases and J by 9 bases, with 22 bases between the two germline ends. The CDR3 extends over 16 amino acids. Per the germline V gene, CDR1 is SEHNR and CDR2 is FQNEAQ (reference sequence). DNA of the CDR3: TGTGCCAGCAGCTTACTTACCGGGACATCCACAATGGCCCAGTACTTC. It translates to CASSLLTGTSTMAQYF.

The gene calls are TRBV6-1 and TRBJ2-5, with unresolved D. The CDR3 consists of 12 residues. With 6 bases removed from V and 7 bases from J, the gap between germline ends came to 12 bases. Germline CDR1 MNHNS, CDR2 SASEGT. DNA of the CDR3: TGTGCCAGCAGGCACCCCGCCGGGACCCAGTACTTC. Its translation is CASRHPAGTQYF.

The chain has TRBV27 and TRBJ1-1; unclear D gene. V lost 5 bases, J lost 0 bases, and 16 bases lay in between. The germline gives CDR1 MNHEY, CDR2 SMNVEV (reference sequence). The CDR3 is made up of 16 amino acids. CDR3 protein: CASSPLGRLMNTEAFF. CDR3 nucleotides: TGTGCCAGCAGTCCCCTGGGCAGGCTCATGAACACTGAAGCTTTCTTT.

This chain links TRBV6-5 with TRBJ1-6; 8 bases fit TRBD1. The ends lost 5 bases at V and 10 bases at J; junction bases unmatched: 7. The germline V gene has CDR1 MNHEY and CDR2 SVGAGI. The CDR3 runs 14 residues. CDR3 region: CASSSDRGSSPLHF. CDR3 sequence (DNA): TGTGCCAGCAGTAGCGACAGGGGTTCCTCACCCCTCCACTTT.